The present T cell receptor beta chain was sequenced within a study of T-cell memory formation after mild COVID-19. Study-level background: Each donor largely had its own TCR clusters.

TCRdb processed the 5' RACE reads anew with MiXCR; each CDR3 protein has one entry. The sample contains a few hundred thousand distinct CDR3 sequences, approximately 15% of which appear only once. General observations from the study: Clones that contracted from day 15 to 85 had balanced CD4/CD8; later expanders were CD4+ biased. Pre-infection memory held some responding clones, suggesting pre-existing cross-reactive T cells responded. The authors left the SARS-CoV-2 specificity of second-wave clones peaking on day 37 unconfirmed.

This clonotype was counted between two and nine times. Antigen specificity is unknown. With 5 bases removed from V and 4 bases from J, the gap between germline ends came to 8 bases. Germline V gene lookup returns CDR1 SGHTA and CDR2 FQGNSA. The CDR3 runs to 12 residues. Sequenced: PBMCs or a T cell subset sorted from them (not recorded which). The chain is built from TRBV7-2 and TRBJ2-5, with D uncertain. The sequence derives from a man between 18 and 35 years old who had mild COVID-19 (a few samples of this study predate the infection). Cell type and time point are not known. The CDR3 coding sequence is TGTGCCAGCAGCCCGAACCCAGAGACCCAGTACTTC. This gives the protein CASSPNPETQYF.